Presented here are 5 T cell receptor beta chains from one specimen sequenced in a study of blood T cell repertoires in COVID-19. TCRdb keeps only in-frame clones here, not all; method: immunoSEQ multiplex PCR. Among over 90,000 clones listed, around 88% were seen once. The source material was peripheral blood. The source is a human donor in a cohort sampled during active COVID-19.

This clone appeared once. This chain joins TRBV7-2 and TRBJ2-7; maybe TRBD2 (5 bases). V was clipped by 4 bases and J by 7 bases, with 14 bases between them. There are 13 residues in the CDR3. Germline assignment: CDR1 SGHTA and CDR2 FQGNSA. CDR3 sequence reads: CASSSTPGTEQYF. The CDR3 DNA reads TGTGCCAGCAGCTCGACGCCGGGAACGGAGCAGTACTTC.

CDR3: CASSLGQGGSGANVLTF. CDR3 DNA: TGTGCCAGCAGCCTCGGACAGGGGGGGTCTGGGGCCAACGTCCTGACTTTC. The chain uses TRBV11-2 and TRBJ2-6; 10 positions match TRBD1. The V gene's germline CDR1 is SGHAT and CDR2 FQNNGV. Trimming removed 5 bases from V and 1 base from J; junction bases left unmatched: 5. The CDR3 has 17 amino acids.

The V gene is TRBV5-8, the J gene TRBJ2-3; D perhaps matches TRBD1 (7 bases). Germline lookup yields CDR1 SGHTS and CDR2 YDEGEE. The CDR3 sequence is 14 residues long. V lost 3 bases to trimming and J lost 11 bases, with 19 bases between them. This CDR3 is CASSWSRGAVWQYF. DNA of the CDR3: TGTGCCAGCAGCTGGAGCAGGGGGGCGGTGTGGCAGTATTTT.

The J gene is TRBJ1-5, the V gene TRBV10-3, with 7 nucleotides matching TRBD1. J gave up 0 bases and V 2 bases, and 4 bases lay outside the gene matches. The V gene's germline CDR1 is ENHRY and CDR2 SYGVKD. The CDR3 has 16 amino acids. The CDR3, as DNA: TGTGCCATCAGTGAGGCAGCAGGGGGTAGCAATCAGCCCCAGCATTTT. Translated: CAISEAAGGSNQPQHF.

This chain joins TRBV5-6 and TRBJ2-7, with 9 bases lining up with TRBD1. The V gene's germline CDR1 is SGHDT and CDR2 YYEEEE. With 5 bases clipped from V and 4 bases from J, the junction kept 7 bases outside the gene matches. The CDR3 loop spans 14 amino acids. The CDR3 spells CASSYGTGQYEQYF. DNA of the CDR3: TGTGCCAGCAGTTACGGGACAGGGCAGTACGAGCAGTACTTC.